This record covers a single T cell receptor (beta chain). Its antigen is not known. The source of the sample is a study of OX40 agonist ivuxolimab in advanced cancers. Overall study context: Earlier treatment with anti-PD-1, anti-PD-L1 or anti-CTLA-4 was permitted, and under 50% had received some. Study-wide points: On average, CD8+ T cells had more expanded clones than CD4+. Partial responders at 0.1-3.0 mg/kg had among the lowest clonal expansion.

With 4 bases removed from V and 5 bases from J, the gap between germline ends came to 12 bases. Germline CDR1 and CDR2: SGHRS and YFSETQ. This CDR3 has 13 residues. The data were produced by immunoSEQ multiplex PCR, yet TCRdb's version contains in-frame clones alone and is incomplete. The table has about 64,000 clones, around four fifths seen once. The source material was CD4+ or CD8+ T cells sorted from blood, sampled in a trial of the OX40 agonist ivuxolimab. The chain carries TRBV5-1 and TRBJ2-5, with D unresolved. The origin of this receptor is an adult with an advanced solid tumor such as melanoma, head and neck, liver or kidney cancer. The CDR3 nucleotides are TGCGCCAGCAGCAGAGAGGATCCGGAGACCCAGTACTTC. Amino acids: CASSREDPETQYF.